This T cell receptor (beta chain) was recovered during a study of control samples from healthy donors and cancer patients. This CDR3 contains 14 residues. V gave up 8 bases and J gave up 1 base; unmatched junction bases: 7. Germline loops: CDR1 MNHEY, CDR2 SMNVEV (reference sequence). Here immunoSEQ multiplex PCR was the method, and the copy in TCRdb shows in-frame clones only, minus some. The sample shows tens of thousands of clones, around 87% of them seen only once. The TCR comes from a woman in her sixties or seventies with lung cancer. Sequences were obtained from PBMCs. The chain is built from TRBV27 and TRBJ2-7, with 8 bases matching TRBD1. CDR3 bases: TGTGCCAGCCGGGACAGGTTTCAATCCTACGAGCAGTACTTC. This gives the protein CASRDRFQSYEQYF.